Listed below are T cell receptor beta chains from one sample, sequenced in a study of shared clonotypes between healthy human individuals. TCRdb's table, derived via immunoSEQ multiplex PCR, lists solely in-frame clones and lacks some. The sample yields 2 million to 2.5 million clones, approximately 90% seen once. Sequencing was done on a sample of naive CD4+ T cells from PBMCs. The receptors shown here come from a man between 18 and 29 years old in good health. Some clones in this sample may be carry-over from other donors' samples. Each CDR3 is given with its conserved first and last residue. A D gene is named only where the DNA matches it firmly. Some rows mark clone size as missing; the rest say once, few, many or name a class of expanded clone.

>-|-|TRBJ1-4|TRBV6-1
CASTRGRPNEKLFF
TGTGCCAGCACCCGGGGGAGACCTAATGAAAAACTGTTTTTT
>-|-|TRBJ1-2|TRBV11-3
CASSLGQSYDGYTF
TGTGCCAGCAGCTTAGGACAGTCGTACGATGGCTACACCTTC
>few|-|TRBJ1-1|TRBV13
CASRRAGLSTEAFF
TGTGCCAGCAGGAGGGCTGGCCTAAGCACTGAAGCTTTCTTT
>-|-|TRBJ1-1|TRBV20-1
CSARLGMAFF
TGCAGTGCTAGGCTAGGGATGGCTTTCTTT
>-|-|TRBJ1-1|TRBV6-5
CASSHGGDTNTEAFF
TGTGCCAGCAGCCACGGAGGGGACACTAACACTGAAGCTTTCTTT
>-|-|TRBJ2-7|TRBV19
CASSMTSDSTEQYF
TGTGCCAGTAGTATGACGTCCGATTCCACCGAGCAGTACTTC
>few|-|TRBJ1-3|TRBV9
CASSVGAGSGNTIYF
TGTGCCAGCAGCGTAGGGGCAGGCTCTGGAAACACCATATATTTT
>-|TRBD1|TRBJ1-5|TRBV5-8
CASSWRGTGVGQPQHF
TGTGCCAGCAGCTGGCGTGGGACAGGGGTCGGTCAGCCCCAGCATTTT
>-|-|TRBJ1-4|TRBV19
CASSMHEKLFF
TGTGCCAGTAGTATGCATGAAAAACTGTTTTTT
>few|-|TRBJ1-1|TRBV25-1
CASSGANMNTEAFF
TGTGCCAGCAGTGGCGCAAACATGAACACTGAAGCTTTCTTT
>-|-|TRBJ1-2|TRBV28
CASTQAGVLYGYTF
TGTGCCAGCACCCAGGCGGGGGTCCTCTATGGCTACACCTTC
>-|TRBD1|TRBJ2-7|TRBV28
CASFSPGQGSWEQYF
TGTGCCAGCTTCTCCCCGGGACAGGGGTCGTGGGAGCAGTACTTC
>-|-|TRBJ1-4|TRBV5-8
CASSQPERTANEKLFF
TGTGCCAGCAGCCAACCCGAAAGGACAGCTAATGAAAAACTGTTTTTT
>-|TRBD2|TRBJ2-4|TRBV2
CASSEISGARSGRRGVQYF
TGTGCCAGCAGTGAGATTTCGGGGGCCCGTAGCGGGAGGAGAGGGGTTCAGTACTTC
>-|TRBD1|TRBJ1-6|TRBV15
CATSRQDRNNSPLHF
TGTGCCACCAGCAGACAGGACAGGAATAATTCACCCCTCCACTTT
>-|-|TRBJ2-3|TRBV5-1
CASSFSGATDTQYF
TGCGCCAGCAGCTTTTCCGGGGCAACAGATACGCAGTATTTT
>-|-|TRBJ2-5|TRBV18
CASSLDLQETQYF
TGTGCCAGCTCACTCGACCTGCAAGAGACCCAGTACTTC
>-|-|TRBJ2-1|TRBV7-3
CASSSRWGSSYNEQFF
TGTGCCAGCAGCTCCCGGTGGGGGAGCTCCTACAATGAGCAGTTCTTC